The sequence of this T cell receptor (beta chain) was determined in a study of cytomegalovirus exposure and HLA in healthy donors. The PCR had 60 Vbeta and 13 Jbeta primers. Using immunoSEQ multiplex PCR, the repertoire was profiled, and TCRdb retains in-frame clones only, with some absent. The table includes around 100,000 clones, roughly 71% detected once. The material sequenced was PBMCs. The sequence derives from a man aged 40-49 years in good health and CMV-seropositive.

The CDR3 DNA follows: TGTGCCAGCAGTTATGATGAGGGCATGAACACTGAAGCTTTCTTT. Amino acid sequence: CASSYDEGMNTEAFF. The chain couples TRBV6-5 to TRBJ1-1; D unresolved. The germline V gene has CDR1 MNHEY and CDR2 SVGAGI. The germline V and J ends were trimmed by 3 bases and 0 bases, with 11 bases remaining between them. CDR3 size: 15 residues.